A selection of T cell receptor beta chains follows, all from one sample in a study of blood T cell repertoires in COVID-19. TCRdb's copy holds only in-frame clones and misses some; the assay was immunoSEQ multiplex PCR. The sample consists of roughly 50,000 clones, approximately 90% of them appearing once. Sequenced input: peripheral blood. These receptors were obtained from an older man with acute or convalescent COVID-19. Both conserved end residues are part of each CDR3. The order of the fields is D gene, J gene, V gene, clone size, CDR3 protein, CDR3 DNA. D genes are given only for firm matches. Clone sizes are given selectively: once, few, many, or a class where the clone is expanded.

>NA|TRBJ2-4|TRBV5-1|NA
CASSSSMGGFTDIQYF
TGCGCCAGCAGCTCCTCCATGGGGGGATTTACGGACATTCAGTACTTC
>NA|TRBJ1-2|TRBV15|NA
CATSRDPRYGYTF
TGTGCCACCAGCAGAGATCCCAGATATGGCTACACCTTC
>NA|TRBJ1-4|TRBV2|NA
CASNGDSEKLFF
TGTGCCAGCAATGGGGACTCTGAAAAACTGTTTTTT
>NA|TRBJ1-2|TRBV6-5|NA
CASSYAGLDGYTF
TGTGCCAGCAGTTACGCAGGACTAGATGGCTACACCTTC
>NA|TRBJ1-5|TRBV5-1|NA
CASSTGQYDAPQHF
TGCGCCAGCAGTACAGGGCAATACGACGCTCCCCAGCATTTT
>NA|TRBJ1-3|TRBV7-2|NA
CASSLSSAENTIYF
TGTGCCAGCAGCTTATCCAGCGCCGAAAACACCATATATTTT
>TRBD1|TRBJ1-2|TRBV3-1/TRBV3-2|NA
CASSQDPDRFYGYTF
TGTGCCAGCAGCCAAGATCCGGACAGGTTCTATGGCTACACCTTC
>NA|TRBJ1-1|TRBV24-1|NA
CATSDLQAGVAFF
TGTGCCACCAGTGATTTGCAAGCAGGGGTCGCTTTCTTT
>NA|TRBJ2-1|TRBV2|NA
CASGFTGAYNEQFF
TGTGCCAGCGGGTTTACCGGGGCCTACAATGAGCAGTTCTTC
>NA|TRBJ1-2|TRBV29-1|NA
CSGLGGDGYTF
TGCAGCGGGCTTGGCGGTGATGGCTACACCTTC
>NA|TRBJ2-7|TRBV27|NA
CASSQSYEQYF
TGTGCCAGCAGTCAATCCTACGAGCAGTACTTC
>NA|TRBJ1-4|TRBV14|NA
CASSQGRYPPNEKLFF
TGTGCCAGCAGCCAAGGGAGATATCCCCCAAATGAAAAACTGTTTTTT
>TRBD2|TRBJ2-1|TRBV6-5|NA
CASSLSSGRFNEQFF
TGTGCCAGCAGTCTCTCTAGCGGGAGGTTTAATGAGCAGTTCTTC
>TRBD1|TRBJ2-5|TRBV12-5|NA
CASGSGQGVLETQYF
TGTGCTAGTGGTTCGGGACAGGGGGTTTTGGAGACCCAGTACTTC
>TRBD1|TRBJ1-4|TRBV4-3|NA
CASSQVDREKLFF
TGCGCCAGCAGCCAAGTGGACAGGGAAAAACTGTTTTTT
>TRBD1|TRBJ1-1|TRBV5-6|NA
CASSLGQGMTEAFF
TGTGCCAGCAGCTTGGGACAGGGGATGACTGAAGCTTTCTTT
>TRBD1|TRBJ2-4|TRBV19|NA
CASSAGTGGENIQYF
TGTGCCAGTAGTGCCGGGACAGGGGGAGAAAACATTCAGTACTTC
>TRBD2|TRBJ2-2|TRBV4-1|NA
CASSQDRTSGSGSGELFF
TGCGCCAGCAGCCAAGATCGGACTAGCGGGAGTGGGTCCGGGGAGCTGTTTTTT
>NA|TRBJ1-2|TRBV28|once
CASSLRDYGYTF
TGTGCCAGCAGCCTTCGAGACTATGGCTACACCTTC
>TRBD2|TRBJ2-5|TRBV15|NA
CATSYGGLAVQETQYF
TGTGCCACCAGCTATGGTGGGCTAGCGGTACAAGAGACCCAGTACTTC
>TRBD2|TRBJ2-2|TRBV6-5|NA
CASSTGGGGELFF
TGTGCCAGCTCGACGGGAGGTGGCGGGGAGCTGTTTTTT
>TRBD2|TRBJ2-1|TRBV7-6|once
CASSLASGSSYNEQFF
TGTGCCAGCAGCTTAGCGAGCGGGAGCTCCTACAATGAGCAGTTCTTC
>TRBD1|TRBJ1-1|TRBV7-2|NA
CASRRGTANTEAFF
TGTGCCAGTAGGAGGGGGACAGCGAACACTGAAGCTTTCTTT
>NA|TRBJ1-5|TRBV6-2/TRBV6-3|NA
CASSYRAERNQPQHF
TGTGCCAGCAGTTATAGGGCAGAGCGGAATCAGCCCCAGCATTTT
>TRBD1|TRBJ1-2|TRBV24-1|NA
CATSGFNRGNYGYTF
TGTGCCACCAGTGGGTTTAACAGGGGAAACTATGGCTACACCTTC
>NA|TRBJ1-2|TRBV30|NA
CAWIQRNYGYTF
TGTGCCTGGATCCAGCGAAACTATGGCTACACCTTC
>TRBD2|TRBJ2-3|TRBV27|NA
CASSSPGLAGAVTDTQYF
TGTGCCAGCAGTTCGCCGGGACTAGCGGGAGCGGTGACAGATACGCAGTATTTT
>NA|TRBJ2-1|TRBV7-9|NA
CASSTGSFYNEQFF
TGTGCCAGCAGCACCGGGAGTTTTTACAATGAGCAGTTCTTC
>TRBD1|TRBJ1-5|TRBV24-1|NA
CATSLGGTGGQPQHF
TGTGCCACCAGCCTTGGAGGGACAGGGGGTCAGCCCCAGCATTTT
>NA|TRBJ1-2|TRBV28|NA
CASCLSGSTYGYTF
TGTGCCAGCTGCTTATCCGGGAGCACCTATGGCTACACCTTC
>NA|TRBJ2-3|TRBV19|once
CASSIWGGLADTQYF
TGTGCCAGTAGTATATGGGGGGGGCTAGCAGATACGCAGTATTTT
>NA|TRBJ2-1|TRBV7-2|NA
CASSLGPQRYEQFF
TGTGCCAGCAGCTTAGGCCCCCAGAGGTATGAGCAGTTCTTC
>NA|TRBJ2-6|TRBV7-3|NA
CASSLISGSGANVLTF
TGTGCCAGCAGCTTAATTTCCGGGTCTGGGGCCAACGTCCTGACTTTC
>NA|TRBJ2-6|TRBV5-4|NA
CASSFPLRPGANVLTF
TGTGCCAGCAGCTTCCCACTTCGCCCTGGGGCCAACGTCCTGACTTTC
>NA|TRBJ2-2|TRBV18|once
CASSEELAVPWLFF
TGTGCCAGCTCAGAGGAACTAGCCGTCCCCTGGCTGTTTTTT
>TRBD1|TRBJ1-6|TRBV29-1|NA
CSAGQGNSPLHF
TGCAGCGCTGGACAGGGGAATTCACCCCTCCACTTT
>TRBD1|TRBJ1-3|TRBV5-1|NA
CASSLTTGAGNTIYF
TGCGCCAGCAGCCTAACGACAGGGGCTGGAAACACCATATATTTT
>TRBD1|TRBJ1-2|TRBV5-6|NA
CASSQGQIYGYTF
TGTGCCAGCAGCCAGGGACAGATCTATGGCTACACCTTC
>TRBD2|TRBJ2-7|TRBV9|NA
CASSVGSGRYEQYF
TGTGCCAGCAGCGTAGGAAGCGGGAGATACGAGCAGTACTTC
>TRBD2|TRBJ2-1|TRBV2|NA
CASRSSGLGNNEQFF
TGTGCCAGCAGGAGTAGCGGGCTGGGGAACAATGAGCAGTTCTTC
>NA|TRBJ2-1|TRBV9|NA
CASSVGSGGALSYNEQFF
TGTGCCAGCAGCGTAGGAAGCGGAGGGGCTCTTTCCTACAATGAGCAGTTCTTC
>TRBD2|TRBJ2-3|TRBV6-4|NA
CASSVGLAETDTQYF
TGTGCCAGCAGTGTGGGACTAGCGGAGACAGATACGCAGTATTTT
>NA|TRBJ1-5|TRBV6-2/TRBV6-3|few
CASSYLRGLGQPQHF
TGTGCCAGCAGTTACCTTCGGGGGTTAGGTCAGCCCCAGCATTTT
>TRBD2|TRBJ2-7|TRBV3-1/TRBV3-2|NA
CASSQVGTSGGSSYEQYF
TGTGCCAGCAGCCAAGTGGGGACTAGCGGGGGGAGCTCCTACGAGCAGTACTTC
>NA|TRBJ1-6|TRBV6-2/TRBV6-3|NA
CASSYSTGFGNSPLHF
TGTGCCAGCAGTTACTCGACTGGTTTTGGTAATTCACCCCTCCACTTT
>TRBD2|TRBJ2-1|TRBV18|NA
CASSSGTEQFF
TGTGCCAGCTCTAGCGGGACTGAGCAGTTCTTC
>TRBD1|TRBJ1-5|TRBV5-8|NA
CASSSYPGQSNQPQHF
TGTGCCAGCAGCAGCTACCCGGGACAGTCCAATCAGCCCCAGCATTTT
>NA|TRBJ2-7|TRBV12-3/TRBV12-4|NA
CASSFRQKYEQYF
TGTGCCAGCAGTTTCCGACAGAAATACGAGCAGTACTTC
>TRBD1|TRBJ1-1|TRBV13|few
CASSAGTVRNTEAFF
TGTGCCAGCAGCGCAGGGACAGTTCGGAACACTGAAGCTTTCTTT
>NA|TRBJ1-1|TRBV2|few
CASHSLGALNTEAFF
TGTGCCAGTCACTCGCTGGGGGCACTGAACACTGAAGCTTTCTTT
>NA|TRBJ1-4|TRBV6-5|NA
CASGAQLNEKLFF
TGTGCCAGCGGGGCGCAGCTTAATGAAAAACTGTTTTTT
>NA|TRBJ2-2|TRBV2|NA
CASSEYGPGELFF
TGTGCCAGCAGTGAATATGGGCCCGGGGAGCTGTTTTTT
>NA|TRBJ1-1|TRBV10-3|NA
CATAVGGSTEAFF
TGTGCCACTGCAGTAGGCGGGAGCACTGAAGCTTTCTTT
>NA|TRBJ2-7|TRBV11-2|NA
CASSFQTFAYEQYF
TGTGCCAGCAGCTTCCAGACATTTGCCTACGAGCAGTACTTC
>NA|TRBJ1-1|TRBV28|NA
CASSLGGGNGNTEAFF
TGTGCCAGCAGTCTCGGGGGGGGGAATGGGAACACTGAAGCTTTCTTT
>NA|TRBJ2-5|TRBV11-2|NA
CASSRQGGTQETQYF
TGTGCCAGCAGCCGCCAGGGGGGAACCCAAGAGACCCAGTACTTC
>NA|TRBJ2-5|TRBV5-1|NA
CASSSRDTTSQETQYF
TGCGCCAGCAGCTCCCGGGACACCACCTCCCAAGAGACCCAGTACTTC